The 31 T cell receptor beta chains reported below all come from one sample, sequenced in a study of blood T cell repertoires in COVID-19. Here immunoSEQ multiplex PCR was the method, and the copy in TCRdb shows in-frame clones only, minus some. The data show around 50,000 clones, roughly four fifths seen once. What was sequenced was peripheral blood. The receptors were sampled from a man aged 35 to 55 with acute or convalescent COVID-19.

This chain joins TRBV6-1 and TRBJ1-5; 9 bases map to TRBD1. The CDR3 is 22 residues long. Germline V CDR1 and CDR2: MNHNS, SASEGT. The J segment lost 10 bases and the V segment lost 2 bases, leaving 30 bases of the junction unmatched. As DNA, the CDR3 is TGTGCCAGCAGTGAAATAAGCCGTCTTCTAGTACCGGGACAGGGCCGGTCGGTACCCCAGCATTTT. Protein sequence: CASSEISRLLVPGQGRSVPQHF.

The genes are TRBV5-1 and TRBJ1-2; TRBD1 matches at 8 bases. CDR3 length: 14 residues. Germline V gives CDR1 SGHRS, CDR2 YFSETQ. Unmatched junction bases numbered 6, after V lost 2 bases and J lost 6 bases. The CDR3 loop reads CASSFSGRGHGYTF. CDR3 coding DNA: TGCGCCAGCAGCTTCAGTGGCAGGGGGCATGGCTACACCTTC.

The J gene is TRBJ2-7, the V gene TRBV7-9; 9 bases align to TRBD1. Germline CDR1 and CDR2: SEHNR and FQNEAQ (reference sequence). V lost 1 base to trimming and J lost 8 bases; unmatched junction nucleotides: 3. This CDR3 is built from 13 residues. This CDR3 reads CASSLGDRGKQYF. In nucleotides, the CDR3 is TGTGCCAGCAGCTTAGGCGACAGGGGGAAGCAGTACTTC.

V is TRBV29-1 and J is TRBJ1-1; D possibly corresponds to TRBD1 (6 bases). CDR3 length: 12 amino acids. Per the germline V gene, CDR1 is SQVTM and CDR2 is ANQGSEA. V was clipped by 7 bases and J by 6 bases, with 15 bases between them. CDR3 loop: CSGSKGGSEAFF. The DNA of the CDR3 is TGCAGCGGGAGCAAGGGGGGGTCTGAAGCTTTCTTT.

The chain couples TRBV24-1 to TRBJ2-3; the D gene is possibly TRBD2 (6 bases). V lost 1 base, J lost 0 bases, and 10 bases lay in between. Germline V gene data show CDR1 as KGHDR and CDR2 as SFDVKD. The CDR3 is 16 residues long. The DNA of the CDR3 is TGTGCCACCAGTGATTTATCGGGGACTAGCACAGATACGCAGTATTTT. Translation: CATSDLSGTSTDTQYF.

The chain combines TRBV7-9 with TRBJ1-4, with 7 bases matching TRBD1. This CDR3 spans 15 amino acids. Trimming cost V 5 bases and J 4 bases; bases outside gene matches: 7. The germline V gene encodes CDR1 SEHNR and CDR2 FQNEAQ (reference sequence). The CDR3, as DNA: TGTGCCAGCAGCCCCCGGGACAGCAGTAATGAAAAACTGTTTTTT. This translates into CASSPRDSSNEKLFF.

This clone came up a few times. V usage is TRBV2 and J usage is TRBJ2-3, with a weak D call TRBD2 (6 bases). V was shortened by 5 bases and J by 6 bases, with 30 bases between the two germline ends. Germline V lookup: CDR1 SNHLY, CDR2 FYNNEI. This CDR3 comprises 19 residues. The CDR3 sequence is CASSPRILTGTGSRDTQYF. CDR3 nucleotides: TGTGCCAGCAGTCCACGGATATTAACCGGGACCGGGAGTCGGGATACGCAGTATTTT.

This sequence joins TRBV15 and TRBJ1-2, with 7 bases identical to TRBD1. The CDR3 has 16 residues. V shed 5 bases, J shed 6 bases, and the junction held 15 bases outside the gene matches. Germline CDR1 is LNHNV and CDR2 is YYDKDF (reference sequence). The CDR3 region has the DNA TGTGCCACCAGCCGACGGAGACAGGGAGGCAACGATGGCTACACCTTC. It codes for CATSRRRQGGNDGYTF.

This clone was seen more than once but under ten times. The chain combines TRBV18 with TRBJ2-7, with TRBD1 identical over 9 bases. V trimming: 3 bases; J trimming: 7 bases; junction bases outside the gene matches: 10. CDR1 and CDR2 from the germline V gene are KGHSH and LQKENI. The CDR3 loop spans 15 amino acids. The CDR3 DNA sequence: TGTGCCAGCTCACCCAGGACAGGGGAAGGGAAAGAGCAGTACTTC. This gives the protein CASSPRTGEGKEQYF. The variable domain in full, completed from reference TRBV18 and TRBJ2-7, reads NAGVMQNPRHLVRRRGQEARLRCSPMKGHSHVYWYRQLPEEGLKFMVYLQKENIIDESGMPKERFSAEFPKEGPSILRIQQVVRGDSAAYFCASSPRTGEGKEQYFGPGTRLTVT.

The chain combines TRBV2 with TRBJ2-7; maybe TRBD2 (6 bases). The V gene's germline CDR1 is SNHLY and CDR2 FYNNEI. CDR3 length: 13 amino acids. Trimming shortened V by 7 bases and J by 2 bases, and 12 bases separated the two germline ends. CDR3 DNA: TGTGCCAGCAAGAATAGCGGTACCTACGAGCAGTACTTC. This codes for CASKNSGTYEQYF.

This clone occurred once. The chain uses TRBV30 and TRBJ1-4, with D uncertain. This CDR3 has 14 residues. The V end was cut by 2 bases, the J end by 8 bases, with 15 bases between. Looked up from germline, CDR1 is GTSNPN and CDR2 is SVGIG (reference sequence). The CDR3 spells CAWSTPGIGEKLFF. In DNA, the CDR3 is TGTGCCTGGAGTACGCCCGGGATCGGGGAAAAACTGTTTTTT.

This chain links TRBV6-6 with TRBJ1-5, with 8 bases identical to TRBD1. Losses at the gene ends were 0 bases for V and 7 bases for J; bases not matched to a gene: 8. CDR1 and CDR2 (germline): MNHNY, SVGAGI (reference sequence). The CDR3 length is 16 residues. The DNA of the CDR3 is TGTGCCAGCAGTTACTCCTTAGGACAGGGCGAGCAGCCCCAGCATTTT. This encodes CASSYSLGQGEQPQHF.

CDR3: CATSRGVDTEAFF. The CDR3 DNA follows: TGTGCCACCAGTCGGGGGGTGGACACTGAAGCTTTCTTT. The chain has TRBV24-1 and TRBJ1-1, with D possibly TRBD1 on 5 matching bases. Trimming stripped 6 bases from V and 3 bases from J, with 10 bases between. The CDR3 is made up of 13 amino acids. The germline V gene encodes CDR1 KGHDR and CDR2 SFDVKD.

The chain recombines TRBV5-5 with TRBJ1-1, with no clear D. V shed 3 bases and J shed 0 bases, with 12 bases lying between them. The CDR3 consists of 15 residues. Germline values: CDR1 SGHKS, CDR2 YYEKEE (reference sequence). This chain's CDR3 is CASSWERSMNTEAFF. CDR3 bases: TGTGCCAGCAGCTGGGAGAGGAGCATGAACACTGAAGCTTTCTTT.

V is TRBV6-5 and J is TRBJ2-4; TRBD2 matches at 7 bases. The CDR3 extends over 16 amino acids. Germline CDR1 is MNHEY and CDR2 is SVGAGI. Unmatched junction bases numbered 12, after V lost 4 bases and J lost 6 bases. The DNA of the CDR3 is TGTGCCAGCAGTTCGTCTCGGGGGGAGAGGGGAAACATTCAGTACTTC. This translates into CASSSSRGERGNIQYF.

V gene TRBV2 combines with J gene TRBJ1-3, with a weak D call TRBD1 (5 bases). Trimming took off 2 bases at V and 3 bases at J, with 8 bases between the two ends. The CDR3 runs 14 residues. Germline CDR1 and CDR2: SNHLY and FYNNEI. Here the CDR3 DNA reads TGTGCCAGCAGTGAATTGGGGGGTGGAAACACCATATATTTT. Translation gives CASSELGGGNTIYF.

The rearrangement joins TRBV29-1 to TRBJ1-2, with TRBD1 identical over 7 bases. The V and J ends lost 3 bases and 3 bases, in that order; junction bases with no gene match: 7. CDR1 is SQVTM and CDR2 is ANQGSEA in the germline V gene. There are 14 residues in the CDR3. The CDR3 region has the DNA TGCAGCGTTGATAGGGGGCTGATTGACTATGGCTACACCTTC. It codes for CSVDRGLIDYGYTF.

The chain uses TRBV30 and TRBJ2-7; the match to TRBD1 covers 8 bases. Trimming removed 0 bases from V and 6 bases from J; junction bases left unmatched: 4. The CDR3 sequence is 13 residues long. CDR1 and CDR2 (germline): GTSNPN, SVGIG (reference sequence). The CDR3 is CAWSVRQGTEQYF. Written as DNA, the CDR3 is TGTGCCTGGAGTGTACGACAGGGGACCGAGCAGTACTTC.

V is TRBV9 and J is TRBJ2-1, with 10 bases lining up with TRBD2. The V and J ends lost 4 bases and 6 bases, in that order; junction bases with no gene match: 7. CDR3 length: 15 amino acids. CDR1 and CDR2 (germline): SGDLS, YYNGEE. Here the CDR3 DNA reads TGTGCCAGCAGCCTTCCCGGGACTAGCGCCAATGAGCAGTTCTTC. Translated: CASSLPGTSANEQFF.

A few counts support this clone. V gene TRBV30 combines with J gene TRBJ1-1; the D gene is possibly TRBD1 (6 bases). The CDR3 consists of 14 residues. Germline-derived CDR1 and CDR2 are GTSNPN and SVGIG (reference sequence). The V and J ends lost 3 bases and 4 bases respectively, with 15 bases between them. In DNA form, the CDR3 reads TGTGCCTGGAGGAGTCAGCAGGGGTTCACTGAAGCTTTCTTT. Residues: CAWRSQQGFTEAFF.

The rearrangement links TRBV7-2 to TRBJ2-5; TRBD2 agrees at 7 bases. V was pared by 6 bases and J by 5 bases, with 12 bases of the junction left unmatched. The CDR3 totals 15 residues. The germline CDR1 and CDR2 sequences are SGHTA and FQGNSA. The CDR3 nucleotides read TGTGCCAGCAGTTTAACGGCGGGGGAAGGGGAGACCCAGTACTTC. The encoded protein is CASSLTAGEGETQYF.

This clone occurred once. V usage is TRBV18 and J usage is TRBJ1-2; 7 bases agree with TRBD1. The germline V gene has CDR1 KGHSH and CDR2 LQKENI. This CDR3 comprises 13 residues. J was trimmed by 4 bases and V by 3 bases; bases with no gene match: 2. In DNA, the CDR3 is TGTGCCAGCTCACCGACAGGGCCCTATGGCTACACCTTC. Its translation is CASSPTGPYGYTF.

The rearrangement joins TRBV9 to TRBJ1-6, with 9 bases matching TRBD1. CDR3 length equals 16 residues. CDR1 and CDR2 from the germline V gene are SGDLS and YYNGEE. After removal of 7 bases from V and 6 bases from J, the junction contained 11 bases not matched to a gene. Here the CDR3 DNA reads TGTGCCAGCGCCCGAACCGGGACAGGGACTAATTCACCCCTCCACTTT. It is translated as CASARTGTGTNSPLHF. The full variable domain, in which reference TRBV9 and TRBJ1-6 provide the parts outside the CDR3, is DSGVTQTPKHLITATGQRVTLRCSPRSGDLSVYWYQQSLDQGLQFLIQYYNGEERAKGNILERFSAQQFPDLHSELNLSSLELGDSALYFCASARTGTGTNSPLHFGNGTRLTVT.

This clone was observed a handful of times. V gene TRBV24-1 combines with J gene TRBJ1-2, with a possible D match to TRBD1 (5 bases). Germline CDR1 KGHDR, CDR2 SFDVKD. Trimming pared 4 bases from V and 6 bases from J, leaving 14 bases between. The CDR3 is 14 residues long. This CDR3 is CATSDSRQYHGYTF. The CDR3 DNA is TGTGCCACCAGTGACTCCCGACAGTACCATGGCTACACCTTC.

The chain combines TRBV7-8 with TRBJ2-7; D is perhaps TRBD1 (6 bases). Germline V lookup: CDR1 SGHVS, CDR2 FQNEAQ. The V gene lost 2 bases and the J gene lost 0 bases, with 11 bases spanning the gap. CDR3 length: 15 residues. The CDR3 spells CASSLSDRSSYEQYF. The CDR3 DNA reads TGTGCCAGCAGCTTATCCGACAGGAGCTCCTACGAGCAGTACTTC.

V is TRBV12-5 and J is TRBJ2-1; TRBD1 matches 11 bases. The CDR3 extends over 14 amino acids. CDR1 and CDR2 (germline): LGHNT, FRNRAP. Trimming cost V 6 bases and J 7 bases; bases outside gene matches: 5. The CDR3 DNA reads TGTGCTAGTGGCCTGGGACAGGGGGGGAATGAGCAGTTCTTC. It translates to CASGLGQGGNEQFF.

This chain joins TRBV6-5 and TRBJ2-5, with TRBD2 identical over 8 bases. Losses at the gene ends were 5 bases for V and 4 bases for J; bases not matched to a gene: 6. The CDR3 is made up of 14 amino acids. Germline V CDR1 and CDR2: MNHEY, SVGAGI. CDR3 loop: CASSRRRGGETQYF. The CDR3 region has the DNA TGTGCCAGCAGTCGCCGACGGGGGGGAGAGACCCAGTACTTC.

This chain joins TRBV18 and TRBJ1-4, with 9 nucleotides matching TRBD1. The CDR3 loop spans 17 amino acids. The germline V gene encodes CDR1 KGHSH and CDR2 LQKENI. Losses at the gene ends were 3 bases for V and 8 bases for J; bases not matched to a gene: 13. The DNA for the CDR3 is TGTGCCAGCTCACCGGTGTTGGACAGGGGCCTCGAAGAAAAACTGTTTTTT. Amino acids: CASSPVLDRGLEEKLFF.

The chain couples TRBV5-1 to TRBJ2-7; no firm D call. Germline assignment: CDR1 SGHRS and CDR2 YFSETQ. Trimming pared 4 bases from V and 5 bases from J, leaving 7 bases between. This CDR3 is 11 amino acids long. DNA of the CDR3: TGCGCCAGCAGCGTACAGAACGAGCAGTACTTC. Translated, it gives CASSVQNEQYF.

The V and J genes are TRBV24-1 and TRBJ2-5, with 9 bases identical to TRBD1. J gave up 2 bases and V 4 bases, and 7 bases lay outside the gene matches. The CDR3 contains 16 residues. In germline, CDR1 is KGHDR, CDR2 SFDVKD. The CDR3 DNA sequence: TGTGCCACCAGTGAACCAACCGGGACAGGGCAAGAGACCCAGTACTTC. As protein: CATSEPTGTGQETQYF.

CDR3 bases: TGTGCCAGCAGCCGAAGACAGGCGCAGGATACGCAGTATTTT. This codes for CASSRRQAQDTQYF. V and J are TRBV5-8 and TRBJ2-3; possible D gene TRBD1, 6 bases. The CDR3 loop spans 14 amino acids. The ends were cut back, 4 bases at V and 6 bases at J, with 15 bases in the middle. Germline V gene data show CDR1 as SGHTS and CDR2 as YDEGEE.